This is a list of T cell receptor beta chains from one sample in a study of blood T cell repertoires in COVID-19. The table came from immunoSEQ multiplex PCR; TCRdb's copy has only in-frame clones and leaves some out. The sample includes under 130,000 clones, more than 80% of them seen just once. The sequencing input was peripheral blood. Every receptor here comes from a human donor in a cohort sampled during active COVID-19. Each CDR3 is given without its conserved first and last residue. Rows give clone size only sometimes, using once, few, many, or a class for an expanded clone.

clone size	J gene	V gene	CDR3 protein
-	TRBJ1-1	TRBV30	AWSVSFQAF
-	TRBJ1-5	TRBV7-6	ASSLRTGSGYSNQPQH
-	TRBJ2-7	TRBV5-1	ASSRTGGPYEQY
-	TRBJ1-1	TRBV5-1	ASWTQGTGEAF
once	TRBJ2-1	TRBV7-3	ASSIRPGGHRDEQF
few	TRBJ2-1	TRBV7-2	ASSFGQGADEQF
-	TRBJ2-5	TRBV5-5	ASSLVSTETQY
-	TRBJ2-2	TRBV11-3	ASSPGGRGPHINTGELF
-	TRBJ2-5	TRBV2	ASSVLAGAQETQY
-	TRBJ1-5	TRBV7-8	ASSIGGGINQPQH
-	TRBJ1-1	TRBV11-3	ASSLRGGSISSTEAF
once	TRBJ1-5	TRBV2	ASSTWDRNQPQH
-	TRBJ1-1	TRBV18	ASSPSLGGGSTEAF
-	TRBJ2-7	TRBV6-2/TRBV6-3	ASSYVGGFSFYEQY
-	TRBJ2-3	TRBV4-1	ASSQQGTDTQY
-	TRBJ1-2	TRBV11-2	ASSANREGGYT
-	TRBJ2-2	TRBV5-5	ASSLRTGASGGVNTGELF
few	TRBJ2-6	TRBV18	ASSPGGTGGSGANVLT
-	TRBJ1-1	TRBV27	ASRLGEGHEAF
-	TRBJ1-5	TRBV5-4	ASSLGGDQPQH
-	TRBJ1-4	TRBV24-1	ATSDPNDRGLNEKLF
-	TRBJ2-1	TRBV6-2/TRBV6-3	ASSYSSSGGRYEQF
-	TRBJ2-7	TRBV20-1	STRAGHEQY
-	TRBJ1-2	TRBV11-3	ASRDSSYGYT
-	TRBJ1-3	TRBV5-1	ASSLGRQGAVGNTIY
-	TRBJ2-1	TRBV9	ASSTGTSGGNNEQF
-	TRBJ1-2	TRBV5-1	ASSLGAGGAYGYT
-	TRBJ1-4	TRBV18	ASSPFQGNEKLF
-	TRBJ1-6	TRBV9	ASSVDKNSPLH